A single sample is the source of the 30 T cell receptor beta chains below, sequenced in a study of early T cells in non-severe SARS-CoV-2 infection. TCRdb fed the 5' RACE reads into MiXCR, producing one record per CDR3 protein. This sample carries tens of thousands of distinct CDR3 sequences, around 9.1% of them seen once, and the ten largest clones take approximately 4%. The sample comprised whole blood. The receptors originated from an adult who was a healthcare worker with PCR-confirmed SARS-CoV-2 infection or an uninfected control (not recorded which).

CDR3 in DNA: TGTGCCAGCAGCTTACTCGGGAGCTCCTACAATGAGCAGTTCTTC. It specifies CASSLLGSSYNEQFF. The chain recombines TRBV7-8 with TRBJ2-1, with D maybe TRBD2 (6 bases). The germline V and J ends were trimmed by 2 bases and 0 bases, with 8 bases remaining between them. The CDR3 covers 15 residues. CDR1 and CDR2 from the germline V gene are SGHVS and FQNEAQ. The full variable domain, rest sourced from reference TRBV7-8 and TRBJ2-1, is GAGVSQSPRYKVAKRGQDVALRCDPISGHVSLFWYQQALGQGPEFLTYFQNEAQLDKSGLPSDRFFAERPEGSVSTLKIQRTQQEDSAVYLCASSLLGSSYNEQFFGPGTRLTVL.

This clonotype has a count of ten or more. The rearrangement joins TRBV7-2 to TRBJ2-1; 11 positions match TRBD1. The trim removed 5 bases at V and 7 bases at J, leaving 4 bases unmatched. Germline V gene data show CDR1 as SGHTA and CDR2 as FQGNSA. This CDR3 is built from 14 residues. CDR3 nucleotides: TGTGCCAGCAGCAAGGGACAGGGGGAGAATGAGCAGTTCTTC. It specifies CASSKGQGENEQFF.

The chain recombines TRBV11-2 with TRBJ1-1, with no clear D. The CDR3 is 12 residues long. Germline CDR1 reads SGHAT; CDR2 reads FQNNGV. The V gene lost 5 bases and the J gene lost 6 bases, with 10 bases spanning the gap. CDR3 in amino acids: CASSIRLPEAFF. The CDR3 nucleotides read TGTGCCAGCAGCATACGTCTCCCTGAAGCTTTCTTT.

The table lists this clonotype with many counts. CDR3 coding DNA: TGTGCCAGCAGCTTGAAGGGAGGTTCACCCCTCCACTTT. Its protein product is CASSLKGGSPLHF. The V and J genes are TRBV7-9 and TRBJ1-6; D is unresolved. V dropped 3 bases and J dropped 9 bases, with 9 bases sitting between them. CDR3 length: 13 residues. The germline gives CDR1 SEHNR, CDR2 FQNEAQ (reference sequence).

Concerning this clonotype: It may be a read error: a sequence one base away is much more abundant. The chain joins TRBV7-3 to TRBJ2-1; 10 bases fit TRBD2. Trimming cost V 4 bases and J 6 bases; bases outside gene matches: 6. The CDR3 length is 15 residues. Germline CDR1 is SGHTA and CDR2 is FQGTGA. The CDR3 DNA reads as TGTGCCAGCAGCTCACTAGCGGGGCCCTGCAATGAGCAGTTCTTC. It specifies CASSSLAGPCNEQFF. Variable domain in full (rest from reference TRBV7-3 and TRBJ2-1): GAGVSQTPSNKVTEKGKYVELRCDPISGHTALYWYRQSLGQGPEFLIYFQGTGAADDSGLPNDRFFAVRPEGSVSTLKIQRTERGDSAVYLCASSSLAGPCNEQFFGPGTRLTVL.

The table lists this clonotype with many counts. The chain has TRBV6-5 and TRBJ1-1, with D unresolved. CDR1 and CDR2 (germline): MNHEY, SVGAGI. The length of the CDR3 is 10 residues. Trimming took off 7 bases at V and 6 bases at J, with 6 bases between the two ends. The CDR3 DNA reads as TGTGCCAGCATTTTCTCTGAAGCTTTCTTT. Translation: CASIFSEAFF.

This clonotype was detected only a few times. J is TRBJ1-2 and V is TRBV12-3 or TRBV12-4, with unresolved D. The ends were cut back, 6 bases at V and 8 bases at J, with 16 bases in the middle. This CDR3 is built from 13 residues. The CDR3 protein is CASSPRTRPGYTF. CDR3 DNA sequence: TGTGCCAGCAGCCCGCGGACCCGTCCAGGCTACACCTTC.

This clonotype came up many times. This chain links TRBV18 with TRBJ2-1, with D tentatively TRBD1 (5 bases). CDR1 is KGHSH and CDR2 is LQKENI in the germline V gene. The germline V and J ends were trimmed by 8 bases and 9 bases, with 14 bases remaining between them. This CDR3 is 12 amino acids long. In DNA, the CDR3 is TGTGCCAGCGCCCAAGAAAGGGGTGAGCAGTTCTTC. Its translation is CASAQERGEQFF.

V is TRBV20-1 and J is TRBJ2-5; 7 bases are a match to TRBD2. From germline, CDR1 is DFQATT and CDR2 SNEGSKA (reference sequence). V dropped 0 bases and J dropped 1; count of bases not matched to a gene: 8. This CDR3 has 16 amino acids. The DNA for the CDR3 is TGCAGTGCTAGAGATCTTGGGAGGGAGTCCCAAGAGACCCAGTACTTC. It specifies CSARDLGRESQETQYF.

This chain connects TRBV6-1 to TRBJ1-1, with TRBD1 matching over 8 bases. V lost 3 bases to trimming and J lost 10 bases; unmatched junction nucleotides: 4. Germline V gives CDR1 MNHNS, CDR2 SASEGT. This CDR3 has 12 residues. The CDR3 DNA follows: TGTGCCAGCAGTGACAGGGGGCTTGGAGCTTTCTTT. It translates to CASSDRGLGAFF.

This clonotype was recorded at least ten times. This chain connects TRBV19 to TRBJ2-2; 7 nucleotides agree with TRBD1. After removal of 7 bases from V and 0 bases from J, the junction contained 8 bases not matched to a gene. The CDR3 length is 16 residues. Germline V lookup: CDR1 LNHDA, CDR2 SQIVND (reference sequence). The CDR3 DNA sequence: TGTGCCAGTAAGGGTCGGGACAGCGCGAACACCGGGGAGCTGTTTTTT. Translated, it gives CASKGRDSANTGELFF. Using reference TRBV19 and TRBJ2-2 for the parts outside the CDR3, the full variable domain is DGGITQSPKYLFRKEGQNVTLSCEQNLNHDAMYWYRQDPGQGLRLIYYSQIVNDFQKGDIAEGYSVSREKKESFPLTVTSAQKNPTAFYLCASKGRDSANTGELFFGEGSRLTVL.

This clonotype was detected many times. This chain connects TRBV11-2 to TRBJ2-2; 15 nucleotides align to TRBD2. J was trimmed by 5 bases and V by 5 bases; bases with no gene match: 9. The length of the CDR3 is 18 residues. Germline values: CDR1 SGHAT, CDR2 FQNNGV. The CDR3 nucleotides are TGTGCCAGCAGCAAGAGGGGACTAGCGGGGGGCCGGACCGGGGAGCTGTTTTTT. It yields the protein CASSKRGLAGGRTGELFF.

This clonotype occurred many times. J is TRBJ2-3 and V is TRBV29-1; tentatively, D is TRBD2 (5 bases). Germline V gives CDR1 SQVTM, CDR2 ANQGSEA. Trimming took 5 bases from V and 2 from J, leaving 11 bases between them. The CDR3 is 13 amino acids. The DNA of the CDR3 is TGCAGCGTTTACCCGGGGTCCACAGATACGCAGTATTTT. It specifies CSVYPGSTDTQYF.

The chain combines TRBV4-2 with TRBJ2-1; TRBD2 might be the D (6 bases). V lost 6 bases and J 7 bases, leaving 22 bases between the germline ends. Germline V lookup: CDR1 LGHNA, CDR2 YNFKEQ. The CDR3 has 16 residues. CDR3 sequence (DNA): TGTGCCAGCAGACAAAGGGAGGACTCCTTCCGGAATGAGCAGTTCTTC. Amino acid sequence: CASRQREDSFRNEQFF.

This clonotype was observed many times. The rearrangement uses TRBV5-1 and TRBJ2-5, with TRBD2 as a possible D gene (5 bases). The germline V and J ends were trimmed by 2 bases and 7 bases, with 9 bases remaining between them. In germline, CDR1 is SGHRS, CDR2 YFSETQ. CDR3 length: 12 residues. The CDR3 region has the DNA TGCGCCAGCAGCTTACTAGTCGGGACCCAGTACTTC. It translates to CASSLLVGTQYF.

This clonotype was counted many times. The chain joins TRBV2 to TRBJ1-5; perhaps TRBD1 as D (6 bases). Trimming took 5 bases from V and 3 from J, leaving 14 bases between them. This CDR3 has 15 residues. Germline values: CDR1 SNHLY, CDR2 FYNNEI. The DNA for the CDR3 is TGTGCCAGCAGTTCTGGGGGGCAGCCCAATCAGCCCCAGCATTTT. Encoded protein: CASSSGGQPNQPQHF.

This clonotype was counted ten times or more. CDR3 nucleotide sequence: TGTGCCACGGGGGGGCTTCTCTCCTACAATGAGCAGTTCTTC. It is translated as CATGGLLSYNEQFF. V is TRBV7-7 and J is TRBJ2-1; 8 bases match TRBD2. Trimming at V came to 10 bases and at J to 0 bases, leaving 5 bases not matched to a gene. Germline V gene lookup returns CDR1 SSHAT and CDR2 FNYEAQ (reference sequence). The CDR3 covers 14 residues.

This clonotype was seen a few times. The chain carries TRBV6-6 and TRBJ2-3, with 8 bases that match TRBD2. The CDR3 is 16 residues long. Germline assignment: CDR1 MNHNY and CDR2 SVGAGI (reference sequence). The J segment lost 4 bases and the V segment lost 4 bases, leaving 10 bases of the junction unmatched. CDR3 region: CASSSRPAGVPDTQYF. The CDR3 nucleotides are TGTGCCAGCAGTTCCCGCCCAGCGGGAGTACCAGATACGCAGTATTTT.

The CDR3: CASSLLGASTDTQYF. CDR3 DNA: TGTGCCAGCAGCTTACTCGGAGCTAGCACAGATACGCAGTATTTT. The rearrangement joins TRBV7-9 to TRBJ2-3, with D unclear. Trimming pared 2 bases from V and 0 bases from J, leaving 9 bases between. The germline V gene has CDR1 SEHNR and CDR2 FQNEAQ (reference sequence). The CDR3 contains 15 residues.

This clonotype was seen at least ten times. The rearrangement links TRBV5-1 to TRBJ1-2; D gene ambiguous. With 4 bases removed from V and 8 bases from J, the gap between germline ends came to 21 bases. CDR3 length: 15 residues. Germline-derived CDR1 and CDR2 are SGHRS and YFSETQ. DNA for the CDR3: TGCGCCAGCAGCCTTAGTTGGACCTCACCCGAGGGCTACACCTTC. Protein product: CASSLSWTSPEGYTF.

This clonotype was seen repeatedly, ten times or more. The rearrangement links TRBV19 to TRBJ2-1; the D gene could be TRBD1 or TRBD2 (5 bases each). The V gene lost 8 bases and the J gene lost 6 bases, with 11 bases spanning the gap. From germline, CDR1 is LNHDA and CDR2 SQIVND (reference sequence). The CDR3 has 12 residues. CDR3 residues: CASRGGGNEQFF. The CDR3 bases are TGTGCCAGTCGTGGTGGGGGCAATGAGCAGTTCTTC.

This clonotype has at least ten counts. The J gene is TRBJ2-2, the V gene TRBV15; 7 bases fit TRBD1. The CDR3 has 16 amino acids. With 0 bases clipped from V and 2 bases from J, the junction kept 3 bases outside the gene matches. Germline loops: CDR1 LNHNV, CDR2 YYDKDF (reference sequence). This CDR3 reads CATSRDRDSNTGELFF. The DNA of the CDR3 is TGTGCCACCAGCAGAGACAGGGACAGTAACACCGGGGAGCTGTTTTTT.

This clonotype was counted between two and nine times. The chain combines TRBV5-4 with TRBJ2-1; D uncertain. The germline V gene has CDR1 SGHNT and CDR2 YYREEE (reference sequence). This CDR3 is built from 16 residues. Trimming stripped 0 bases from V and 7 bases from J, with 17 bases between. As DNA, the CDR3 is TGTGCCAGCAGCTTGGACGTGGAGATTGGAGTTAATGAGCAGTTCTTC. As protein: CASSLDVEIGVNEQFF.

This clonotype was detected ten times or more. The rearrangement joins TRBV4-1 to TRBJ1-5; no clear D gene. Trimming removed 5 bases from V and 0 bases from J, with 8 bases in between. The CDR3 length is 14 residues. CDR1 and CDR2 from the germline V gene are MGHRA and YSYEKL. The CDR3 region has the DNA TGCGCCAGCAGCAATTTATATAGCAATCAGCCCCAGCATTTT. It yields the protein CASSNLYSNQPQHF.

This clonotype showed up many times. The gene calls are TRBV25-1 and TRBJ2-5; perhaps D is TRBD1 or TRBD2 (6 bases each). Germline V gene lookup returns CDR1 MGHDK and CDR2 SYGVNS. This CDR3 comprises 14 residues. V dropped 4 bases and J dropped 4 bases, with 13 bases sitting between them. CDR3 DNA: TGTGCCAGCAGTGTCCGAGGGGGGCGAGAGACCCAGTACTTC. This translates into CASSVRGGRETQYF.

The rearrangement uses TRBV18 and TRBJ2-5; 8 bases map to TRBD2. The CDR3 sequence is 15 residues long. The J segment lost 2 bases and the V segment lost 6 bases, leaving 8 bases of the junction unmatched. Germline loops: CDR1 KGHSH, CDR2 LQKENI. CDR3 nucleotide sequence: TGTGCCAGCTCCCCCGAGACGGGAGGGCAAGAGACCCAGTACTTC. Residues: CASSPETGGQETQYF.

At least ten counts were recorded for this clonotype. The rearrangement links TRBV27 to TRBJ1-5; 9 bases align to TRBD1. The germline CDR1 and CDR2 sequences are MNHEY and SMNVEV (reference sequence). V was pared by 5 bases and J by 2 bases, with 1 base of the junction left unmatched. This CDR3 region has 14 residues. CDR3 in amino acids: CASSRTGGNQPQHF. CDR3 DNA sequence: TGTGCCAGCAGTCGGACAGGGGGCAATCAGCCCCAGCATTTT.

This clonotype was counted ten times or more. This chain connects TRBV9 to TRBJ2-1; 9 nucleotides line up with TRBD2. The CDR3 has 16 residues. Germline V lookup: CDR1 SGDLS, CDR2 YYNGEE. Trimming cost V 0 bases and J 4 bases; bases outside gene matches: 5. The CDR3 here is CASSVDPRGGYNEQFF. In nucleotides, the CDR3 is TGTGCCAGCAGCGTAGATCCGCGGGGGGGATACAATGAGCAGTTCTTC.

The chain couples TRBV6-2 or TRBV6-3 to TRBJ2-3; D gene unclear. This CDR3 region has 12 residues. Trimming shortened V by 8 bases and J by 0 bases, and 6 bases separated the two germline ends. Germline CDR1 and CDR2: MNHEY and SVGEGT. CDR3 nucleotides: TGTGCCAGCGGTCAAAGCACAGATACGCAGTATTTT. The encoded protein is CASGQSTDTQYF.

This clonotype was recorded a few times. With a much larger clone just one base away, this may be a read error. V gene TRBV30 combines with J gene TRBJ2-3; 7 positions match TRBD2. The length of the CDR3 is 13 residues. Germline lookup yields CDR1 GTSNPN and CDR2 SVGIG (reference sequence). The CDR3, as DNA: TGTGTCTGGAAGACTAGCCGCACAGATACGCAGTATTTT. It is translated as CVWKTSRTDTQYF. Full variable domain (remainder filled in from reference TRBV30 and TRBJ2-3): SQTIHQWPATLVQPVGSPLSLECTVEGTSNPNLYWYRQAAGRGLQLLFYSVGIGQISSEVPQNLSASRPQDRQFILSSKKLLLSDSGFYLCVWKTSRTDTQYFGPGTRLTVL.